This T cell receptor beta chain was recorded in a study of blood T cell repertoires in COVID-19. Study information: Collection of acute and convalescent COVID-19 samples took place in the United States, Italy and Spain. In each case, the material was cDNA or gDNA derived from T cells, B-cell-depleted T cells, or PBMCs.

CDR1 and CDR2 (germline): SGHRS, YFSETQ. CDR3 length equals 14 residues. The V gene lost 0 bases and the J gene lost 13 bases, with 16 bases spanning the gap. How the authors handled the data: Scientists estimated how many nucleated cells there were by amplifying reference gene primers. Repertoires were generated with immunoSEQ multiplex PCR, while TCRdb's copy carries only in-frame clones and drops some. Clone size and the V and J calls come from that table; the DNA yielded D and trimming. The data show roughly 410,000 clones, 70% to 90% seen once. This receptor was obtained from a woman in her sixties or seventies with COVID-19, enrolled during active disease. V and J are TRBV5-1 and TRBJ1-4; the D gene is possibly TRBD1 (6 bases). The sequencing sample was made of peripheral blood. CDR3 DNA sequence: TGCGCCAGCAGCTTGGAGGGGCCTTCAGGGGCACTGTTTTTT. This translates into CASSLEGPSGALFF.